This T cell receptor (beta chain) was captured by sequencing in a study of blood T cells in healthy people across ages. This clonotype was observed a handful of times. Its cognate antigen is unknown. Through a sample-barcoded 5' primer and a J-beta primer mix, a second PCR was run for about 6 to 11 cycles. MiXCR, applied by TCRdb to the 5' RACE reads, yields one record per CDR3 protein. The sample consists of roughly 930,000 distinct CDR3 sequences, under 50% of them appearing once. Trimming pared 5 bases from V and 7 bases from J, leaving 18 bases between. The germline V gene has CDR1 DFQATT and CDR2 SNEGSKA (reference sequence). The CDR3 runs 14 residues. Findings and caveats of the study: Samples with more naive T cells showed higher observed beta diversity.

The sequence came from a man aged 25 to 40 in good health. J is TRBJ2-1 and V is TRBV20-1; D might be TRBD1 or TRBD2, each matching 6 bases. Sequencing input: blood. The CDR3 spells CSAPLGGTRNEQFF. DNA for the CDR3: TGCAGTGCTCCACTAGGGGGGACAAGAAATGAGCAGTTCTTC.